This entry lists 5 T cell receptor beta chains sequenced from one sample in a study of blood T cell repertoires in COVID-19. Produced via immunoSEQ multiplex PCR; TCRdb's table is partial and in-frame only. The sample includes approximately 150,000 clones, about 82% of them seen just once. The sample comprised peripheral blood. The receptors stem from a woman older than 75 with COVID-19, enrolled during active disease.

This clone was seen once. The chain combines TRBV9 with TRBJ1-2, with 10 positions matching TRBD1. CDR3 size: 16 residues. Germline-derived CDR1 and CDR2 are SGDLS and YYNGEE. Germline trimming cut 3 bases from V and 4 bases from J; bases unmatched to any gene: 9. The CDR3 region is CASSAVGQGQSYGYTF. In DNA form, the CDR3 reads TGTGCCAGCAGCGCAGTGGGACAGGGGCAAAGCTATGGCTACACCTTC.

This clone was detected once. The chain recombines TRBV7-2 with TRBJ2-1; 9 nucleotides align to TRBD2. The germline CDR1 and CDR2 sequences are SGHTA and FQGNSA. V lost 5 bases and J lost 0; bases outside the gene matches: 5. CDR3 size: 16 residues. In DNA form, the CDR3 reads TGTGCCAGCAGCCCAAATAGCGGGAGCTCCTACAATGAGCAGTTCTTC. Translation gives CASSPNSGSSYNEQFF.

The V call is TRBV4-2, the J call TRBJ1-1; TRBD1 matches at 7 bases. The CDR3 has 15 amino acids. Looked up from germline, CDR1 is LGHNA and CDR2 is YNFKEQ. The V and J ends lost 0 bases and 6 bases, in that order; junction bases with no gene match: 7. The DNA of the CDR3 is TGTGCCAGCAGCCAAGACGCAGGGGGTAGCGCTGAAGCTTTCTTT. It is translated as CASSQDAGGSAEAFF.

This chain connects TRBV29-1 to TRBJ1-5; tentative D call: TRBD1 (5 bases). Between the trimmed V and J ends, which lost 4 bases and 10 bases, there was a span of 20 bases. This CDR3 has 14 amino acids. CDR1 and CDR2 (germline): SQVTM, ANQGSEA. The CDR3 coding sequence is TGCAGCGTTGCTGAGAGGGCGGGGGTAGGACCCCAGCATTTT. The encoded protein is CSVAERAGVGPQHF.

The chain has TRBV18 and TRBJ1-2, with 8 positions matching TRBD1. CDR3 length: 17 residues. Germline loops: CDR1 KGHSH, CDR2 LQKENI. After removal of 3 bases from V and 0 bases from J, the junction contained 9 bases not matched to a gene. CDR3 coding DNA: TGTGCCAGCTCACCCCCGACAGGGGAAAAAGCTAACTATGGCTACACCTTC. Translating it yields CASSPPTGEKANYGYTF.